The 18 T cell receptor beta chains in this list originate from one sample, sequenced in a study of blood T cell repertoires in COVID-19. Measured with immunoSEQ multiplex PCR; TCRdb has only the in-frame clones, and not every one. The sample has 180,000 or so clones, around 89% seen once. Sequencing was carried out using peripheral blood. Receptors were obtained from a woman aged 25 to 39 with acute or convalescent COVID-19.

This chain uses TRBV3-1 (or the pseudogene TRBV3-2) with TRBJ2-6; D possibly corresponds to TRBD2 (7 bases). Per the germline V gene, CDR1 is LGHDT and CDR2 is YNNKEL (reference sequence). V was pared by 4 bases and J by 0 bases, with 16 bases between. This CDR3 spans 18 amino acids. The CDR3 DNA reads as TGTGCCAGCAGCCCCCTTCAGGGGAGGGCCTCTGGGGCCAACGTCCTGACTTTC. Its translation: CASSPLQGRASGANVLTF.

This clone was detected only once. V and J are TRBV16 and TRBJ1-2; D is unclear. Trimming stripped 2 bases from V and 8 bases from J, with 9 bases between. The V gene's germline CDR1 is KGHSY and CDR2 FQNENV. The CDR3 runs 12 residues. CDR3 amino acids: CASSQMPEGYTF. In DNA, the CDR3 is TGTGCCAGCAGCCAAATGCCGGAGGGCTACACCTTC.

The rearrangement joins TRBV7-2 to TRBJ2-7, with D perhaps TRBD1 (6 bases). The germline gives CDR1 SGHTA, CDR2 FQGNSA. Trimming cost V 8 bases and J 0 bases, with 11 bases left between them. This CDR3 contains 13 residues. The CDR3 spells CASGADSSYEQYF. The CDR3 bases are TGTGCCAGCGGGGCGGACAGCTCCTACGAGCAGTACTTC.

The chain carries TRBV7-9 and TRBJ2-7, with 12 bases lining up with TRBD1. Germline CDR1 SEHNR, CDR2 FQNEAQ (reference sequence). V was clipped by 4 bases and J by 4 bases; unmatched bases: 2. The CDR3 has 14 residues. The CDR3 DNA sequence: TGTGCCAGCAGCTGGGACAGGGGGCTTTACGAGCAGTACTTC. Translating gives CASSWDRGLYEQYF.

CDR3 protein: CASSQVRFETGNTIYF. CDR3 coding DNA: TGTGCCAGCAGCCAAGTGCGCTTTGAGACTGGAAACACCATATATTTT. The rearrangement links TRBV3-1 (or the pseudogene TRBV3-2) to TRBJ1-3; D uncertain. This CDR3 has 16 residues. Germline CDR1 is LGHDT and CDR2 is YNNKEL (reference sequence). Between the trimmed V and J ends, which lost 1 base and 2 bases, there was a span of 12 bases.

The chain joins TRBV20-1 to TRBJ2-3; the D is unclear. CDR3 size: 11 residues. CDR1 and CDR2 from the germline V gene are DFQATT and SNEGSKA (reference sequence). Trimming took 5 bases from V and 5 from J, leaving 8 bases between them. The CDR3 region is CSAPRVDTQYF. Here the CDR3 DNA reads TGCAGTGCTCCCCGGGTAGATACGCAGTATTTT.

The chain uses TRBV28 and TRBJ2-7; no definite D call. V lost 5 bases, J lost 2 bases, and 7 bases lay in between. The germline V gene encodes CDR1 MDHEN and CDR2 SYDVKM. CDR3 length: 12 amino acids. CDR3: CASSPRAYEQYF. CDR3 in DNA: TGTGCCAGCAGTCCCCGAGCCTACGAGCAGTACTTC.

This clone has more than one count but fewer than ten. The CDR3 is CASSAKAGDRYTGELFF. As DNA, the CDR3 is TGTGCCAGCAGCGCGAAAGCCGGGGACAGGTATACCGGGGAGCTGTTTTTT. J is TRBJ2-2 and V is TRBV9, with 8 nucleotides matching TRBD1. There are 17 residues in the CDR3. CDR1 and CDR2 from the germline V gene are SGDLS and YYNGEE. The J segment lost 5 bases and the V segment lost 3 bases, leaving 12 bases of the junction unmatched.

The chain uses TRBV28 and TRBJ2-2, with 10 positions matching TRBD1. The CDR3 length is 17 residues. V shed 2 bases, J shed 6 bases, and the junction held 9 bases outside the gene matches. Germline CDR1 and CDR2: MDHEN and SYDVKM. The CDR3 is CASSLTFDRGRAGELFF. Here the CDR3 DNA reads TGTGCCAGCAGTTTAACCTTCGACAGGGGGCGCGCCGGGGAGCTGTTTTTT. The whole variable domain, remainder taken from reference TRBV28 and TRBJ2-2, is DVKVTQSSRYLVKRTGEKVFLECVQDMDHENMFWYRQDPGLGLRLIYFSYDVKMKEKGDIPEGYSVSREKKERFSLILESASTNQTSMYLCASSLTFDRGRAGELFFGEGSRLTVL.

This clone was picked up a small number of times. This sequence joins TRBV2 and TRBJ1-2; D is possibly TRBD1 (6 bases). This CDR3 is 14 amino acids long. Trimming cost V 5 bases and J 7 bases, with 17 bases left between them. Germline V gives CDR1 SNHLY, CDR2 FYNNEI. The chain's CDR3 is CASSQQQGFSGYTF. In nucleotides, the CDR3 is TGTGCCAGCAGTCAACAACAGGGATTCAGTGGCTACACCTTC.

This chain connects TRBV10-2 to TRBJ2-7, with TRBD1 matching 9 bases. Germline CDR1 WSHSY, CDR2 SAAADI. The V gene end was trimmed by 5 bases and the J gene end by 6 bases; junction bases not matched to a gene: 5. CDR3 length: 13 residues. CDR3 residues: CASSTGTGTEQYF. CDR3 nucleotide sequence: TGCGCCAGCAGTACCGGGACAGGGACCGAGCAGTACTTC.

This sequence joins TRBV5-1 and TRBJ2-4, with D unclear. V dropped 2 bases and J dropped 6 bases, with 6 bases sitting between them. The CDR3 is 12 residues long. Germline lookup yields CDR1 SGHRS and CDR2 YFSETQ. The CDR3 here is CASSFDLNIQYF. The CDR3 DNA is TGCGCCAGCAGCTTCGACTTAAACATTCAGTACTTC. The whole variable domain, filled in from reference TRBV5-1 and TRBJ2-4, reads KAGVTQTPRYLIKTRGQQVTLSCSPISGHRSVSWYQQTPGQGLQFLFEYFSETQRNKGNFPGRFSGRQFSNSRSEMNVSTLELGDSALYLCASSFDLNIQYFGAGTRLSVL.

The chain links TRBV27 to TRBJ1-1; no clear D. CDR1 and CDR2 (germline): MNHEY, SMNVEV (reference sequence). Deletions cut 6 bases from V and 4 bases from J, with 6 bases between. CDR3 length equals 11 residues. CDR3 bases: TGTGCCAGCAGACTCGGCACTGAAGCTTTCTTT. It is translated as CASRLGTEAFF.

The chain recombines TRBV2 with TRBJ1-3; 8 bases align to TRBD1. The V gene's germline CDR1 is SNHLY and CDR2 FYNNEI. The V gene end was trimmed by 5 bases and the J gene end by 8 bases; junction bases not matched to a gene: 8. This CDR3 contains 14 residues. The CDR3 sequence: CASSLDQGADTIYF. CDR3 nucleotide sequence: TGTGCCAGCAGTCTCGATCAGGGGGCGGACACCATATATTTT.

For this clone: Other nucleotide sequences from this sample produce the same CDR3. The V and J genes are TRBV9 and TRBJ2-3, with unresolved D. Germline-derived CDR1 and CDR2 are SGDLS and YYNGEE. The CDR3 runs to 14 residues. Deletions cut 1 base from V and 0 bases from J, with 6 bases between. The CDR3: CASSVLSSTDTQYF. The CDR3 DNA reads as TGTGCCAGCAGCGTATTGTCTAGCACAGATACGCAGTATTTT.

The V call is TRBV10-3, the J call TRBJ1-6; no clear D gene. V lost 5 bases and J 13 bases, leaving 15 bases between the germline ends. This CDR3 region has 13 residues. CDR1 and CDR2 (germline): ENHRY, SYGVKD. The CDR3 nucleotides are TGTGCCATCAGTTTCATCCAGTCGAGGCCCCTCCACTTT. It yields the protein CAISFIQSRPLHF.

This chain joins TRBV5-5 and TRBJ1-1, with D possibly being TRBD1 (6 bases). The germline gives CDR1 SGHKS, CDR2 YYEKEE (reference sequence). This CDR3 spans 15 amino acids. V was cut by 1 base and J by 0 bases, with 10 bases left in between. The DNA for the CDR3 is TGTGCCAGCAGCTTGCAGCAGGGGTTGAACACTGAAGCTTTCTTT. It yields the protein CASSLQQGLNTEAFF.

The chain uses TRBV5-1 and TRBJ2-7; 7 bases agree with TRBD2. This CDR3 has 14 residues. The germline V gene encodes CDR1 SGHRS and CDR2 YFSETQ. J lost 5 bases, V lost 6 bases, and 11 bases had no gene match. This chain's CDR3 is CASKSGTTTDEQYF. In nucleotides, the CDR3 is TGCGCCAGCAAATCCGGGACTACCACGGACGAGCAGTACTTC.